These T cell receptor beta chains were read from a single sample in a study of tumor and adjacent non-tumor tissue in lung cancer. TCRdb fed the multiplex PCR reads into MiXCR, producing one record per CDR3 protein. The sample lists over 100,000 distinct CDR3 sequences; about 61% were seen once. The sequenced sample consisted of distant non-tumor lung tissue. The receptors shown here come from a man in his 60s with non-small cell lung cancer. The CDR3 runs from the conserved cysteine through the conserved F or W. The D gene is left open where the match is weak. Clone size is not always given. Where it is, it says once, few, many or a class for expanded clones.

CDR3 DNA: TGCGCCAGCAGCTTGGGTCGGATAGGGAAAGATGGAAAACTGTTTTTT
CDR3 protein: CASSLGRIGKDGKLFF
clone size: .
V gene: TRBV5-1
D gene: .
J gene: TRBJ1-4

CDR3 DNA: TGTGCCAGCAGCTTAGATTTGGTCAATGAGCAGTTCTTC
CDR3 protein: CASSLDLVNEQFF
clone size: medium-sized
V gene: TRBV11-2
D gene: .
J gene: TRBJ2-1

CDR3 DNA: TGCAACGTTGAAGGGACTTCCCTCTCCTACAATGAGCATTTCTTC
CDR3 protein: CNVEGTSLSYNEHFF
clone size: .
V gene: TRBV29-1
D gene: .
J gene: TRBJ2-1

CDR3 DNA: TGCGCCAGCAGGGGACAGCTCTCTAACAGAGATACGCAGTATTTT
CDR3 protein: CASRGQLSNRDTQYF
clone size: .
V gene: TRBV10-2
D gene: TRBD1
J gene: TRBJ2-3

CDR3 DNA: TGTGTCAGCAGAATCACAGGGGATGGCTCCTACGAGCAGTACTTC
CDR3 protein: CVSRITGDGSYEQYF
clone size: .
V gene: TRBV6-1
D gene: TRBD1
J gene: TRBJ2-7

CDR3 DNA: TGTGCCAGCAGGGGACCGGGGGCGTCTGGAAACACCGTATATTTT
CDR3 protein: CASRGPGASGNTVYF
clone size: .
V gene: TRBV6-5
D gene: .
J gene: TRBJ1-3

CDR3 DNA: TGTGCCAGCAGAACGGGATTGAACACAGATACGCAGTTTTTT
CDR3 protein: CASRTGLNTDTQFF
clone size: .
V gene: TRBV12-3/TRBV12-4
D gene: .
J gene: TRBJ2-3

CDR3 DNA: TGTGCCAGCAGTTTAGGCAGGGGGTGGGTTACGCAGTATTTT
CDR3 protein: CASSLGRGWVTQYF
clone size: many
V gene: TRBV28
D gene: TRBD1
J gene: TRBJ2-3

CDR3 DNA: TGCAGCGTTGAGGGGGGACAGGGGGCACAACTGGGAGAGACCCAGTACTTC
CDR3 protein: CSVEGGQGAQLGETQYF
clone size: .
V gene: TRBV29-1
D gene: TRBD1
J gene: TRBJ2-5

CDR3 DNA: TGTGCCTGCAGTTGGCCCGCAACAGGGAAATACGAGCAGTACTTC
CDR3 protein: CACSWPATGKYEQYF
clone size: few
V gene: TRBV28
D gene: .
J gene: TRBJ2-7

CDR3 DNA: TGTGCCAGCAGCCCACCGGGGACAGGGAATGAAAAACTGTCTTTT
CDR3 protein: CASSPPGTGNEKLSF
clone size: many
V gene: TRBV7-9
D gene: TRBD1
J gene: TRBJ1-4

CDR3 DNA: TGTGCGGCGGGGGCTGATGGCTCGCCCATCCACTTT
CDR3 protein: CAAGADGSPIHF
clone size: .
V gene: TRBV6-5
D gene: .
J gene: TRBJ1-6

CDR3 DNA: TGCGCCAGCAAGGTCGGGGGAGGCACAGATACGCAGTATTTT
CDR3 protein: CASKVGGGTDTQYF
clone size: .
V gene: TRBV5-1
D gene: .
J gene: TRBJ2-3

CDR3 DNA: TGTGCCAGCTGCTTAGCGGGAAGCAGGGGGCGCACCGGGGAGCTGTTTTTT
CDR3 protein: CASCLAGSRGRTGELFF
clone size: .
V gene: TRBV12-3/TRBV12-4
D gene: .
J gene: TRBJ2-2

CDR3 DNA: TGCAGTGCCACTAGCGGGAGTTACAATGAGCAGTTCTTC
CDR3 protein: CSATSGSYNEQFF
clone size: few
V gene: TRBV20-1
D gene: TRBD2
J gene: TRBJ2-1

CDR3 DNA: TGCGCCAGCAGCTTGCTCGGGGACTACGAGCAGTACTTC
CDR3 protein: CASSLLGDYEQYF
clone size: many
V gene: TRBV5-1
D gene: .
J gene: TRBJ2-7

CDR3 DNA: TGCAGCGTTAGTCTGGTCTACAAGCTGTACTTC
CDR3 protein: CSVSLVYKLYF
clone size: .
V gene: TRBV29-1
D gene: .
J gene: TRBJ2-7

CDR3 DNA: TGTGCCAGCAGCCTGACAGGACAAGACGGCTCTGGGGCCAACGTCCTGACTTTC
CDR3 protein: CASSLTGQDGSGANVLTF
clone size: many
V gene: TRBV2
D gene: .
J gene: TRBJ2-6

CDR3 DNA: TGTGCCAGCAGCGTAGAGGAGGGAGAGACCCAGTACTTC
CDR3 protein: CASSVEEGETQYF
clone size: few
V gene: TRBV9
D gene: .
J gene: TRBJ2-5

CDR3 DNA: TGTGCCAGCACCCAGACCAGCGGGAGGGCCCCTGAGCTGTTCTTC
CDR3 protein: CASTQTSGRAPELFF
clone size: once
V gene: TRBV6-5
D gene: TRBD2
J gene: TRBJ2-1

CDR3 DNA: TGTGCCAGTACGCCGGGACAGGGTGTTAATGAAAAACTGTTTTTT
CDR3 protein: CASTPGQGVNEKLFF
clone size: few
V gene: TRBV2
D gene: TRBD1
J gene: TRBJ1-4

CDR3 DNA: TGTGCCAGCAGTTTAGTCCCGGGACTAGCGAATGAGCAGTACTTC
CDR3 protein: CASSLVPGLANEQYF
clone size: .
V gene: TRBV12-3/TRBV12-4
D gene: TRBD2
J gene: TRBJ2-7

CDR3 DNA: TGTGCCAGCAGCGTCGGACAGGCAGGCTACACCTTC
CDR3 protein: CASSVGQAGYTF
clone size: many
V gene: TRBV13
D gene: TRBD1
J gene: TRBJ1-2